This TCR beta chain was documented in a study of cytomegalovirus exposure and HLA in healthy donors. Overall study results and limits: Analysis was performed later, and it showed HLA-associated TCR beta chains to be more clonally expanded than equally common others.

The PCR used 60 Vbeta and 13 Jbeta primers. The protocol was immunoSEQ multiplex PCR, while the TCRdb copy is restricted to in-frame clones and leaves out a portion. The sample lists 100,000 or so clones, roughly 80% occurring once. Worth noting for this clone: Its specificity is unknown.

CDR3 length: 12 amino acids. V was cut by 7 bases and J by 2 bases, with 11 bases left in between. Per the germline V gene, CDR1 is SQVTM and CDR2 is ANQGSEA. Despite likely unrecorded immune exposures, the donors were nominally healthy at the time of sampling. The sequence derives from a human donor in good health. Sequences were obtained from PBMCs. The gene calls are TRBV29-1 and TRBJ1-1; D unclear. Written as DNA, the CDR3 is TGCAGCGCCACTAGTCCTAACACTGAAGCTTTCTTT. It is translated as CSATSPNTEAFF.